Presented here are 17 T cell receptor beta chains from one specimen sequenced in a study of cytomegalovirus exposure and HLA in healthy donors. This PCR relied on a set of 60 Vbeta primers and 13 Jbeta primers. Sequencing used immunoSEQ multiplex PCR; TCRdb keeps in-frame clones, though not all of them. The sample's table shows tens of thousands of clones. Sequenced: PBMCs. These receptor sequences come from a man between 35 and 55 years old in good health and CMV-seronegative.

The gene calls are TRBV28 and TRBJ1-4; D might be TRBD1 (5 bases). The V end lost 7 bases, the J end lost 8 bases, and 20 bases lay between the germline ends. The CDR3 contains 15 residues. Germline V gene lookup returns CDR1 MDHEN and CDR2 SYDVKM. The CDR3 loop reads CASTPRVQGGEKLFF. The CDR3 DNA reads as TGTGCCAGCACCCCCCGCGTTCAGGGAGGCGAAAAACTGTTTTTT.

The chain is built from TRBV19 and TRBJ1-5, with a tentative D call TRBD1 (5 bases). CDR3 length: 16 residues. The V end was cut by 3 bases, the J end by 2 bases, with 14 bases between. The germline gives CDR1 LNHDA, CDR2 SQIVND (reference sequence). CDR3 amino acids: CASSIQGASGNQPQHF. The CDR3 coding sequence is TGTGCCAGTAGTATTCAAGGGGCCTCGGGCAATCAGCCCCAGCATTTT.

The chain has TRBV9 and TRBJ1-2, with D possibly TRBD1 on 5 matching bases. V was cut by 3 bases and J by 8 bases, with 17 bases left in between. Germline V gives CDR1 SGDLS, CDR2 YYNGEE. The CDR3 has 14 residues. The CDR3 protein is CASSEDTLNRGYTF. CDR3 DNA sequence: TGTGCCAGCAGCGAGGACACCCTTAATAGGGGCTACACCTTC.

This rearrangement joins TRBV6-5 to TRBJ2-5; the D gene is possibly TRBD2 (6 bases). Germline values: CDR1 MNHEY, CDR2 SVGAGI. This CDR3 has 15 residues. Deletions cut 0 bases from V and 5 bases from J, with 13 bases between. CDR3 sequence: CASSYSTESGETQYF. For the CDR3, the DNA is TGTGCCAGCAGTTACTCGACGGAGAGCGGGGAGACCCAGTACTTC.

The rearrangement links TRBV5-1 to TRBJ2-4, with D perhaps matching TRBD1 (6 bases). The CDR3 spans 15 residues. CDR1 is SGHRS and CDR2 is YFSETQ in the germline V gene. The V gene lost 0 bases and the J gene lost 7 bases, with 14 bases spanning the gap. The CDR3 here is CASSLAAGQGNIQYF. In nucleotides, the CDR3 is TGCGCCAGCAGCTTGGCCGCAGGGCAGGGGAACATTCAGTACTTC.

The CDR3 DNA is TGTGCCAGCAGCTCTTGGACTAGTGGGTGGTCCTACGAGCAGTACTTC. It translates to CASSSWTSGWSYEQYF. V gene TRBV5-4 combines with J gene TRBJ2-7; 7 positions match TRBD2. Germline lookup yields CDR1 SGHNT and CDR2 YYREEE (reference sequence). CDR3 length equals 16 residues. Trimming cost V 3 bases and J 1 base; bases outside gene matches: 10.

The V gene is TRBV30, the J gene TRBJ2-1, with TRBD2 matching 7 bases. V lost 0 bases, J lost 0 bases, and 2 bases stayed unmatched. The V gene's germline CDR1 is GTSNPN and CDR2 SVGIG (reference sequence). The CDR3 runs 15 residues. CDR3: CAWSVAGPSYNEQFF. In nucleotides, the CDR3 is TGTGCCTGGAGTGTAGCGGGACCCTCCTACAATGAGCAGTTCTTC.

J is TRBJ2-7 and V is TRBV7-9; possibly TRBD1 for D (5 bases). The CDR3 has 14 amino acids. Trimming left V 1 base short and J 5 bases short, with 12 bases between. Germline V CDR1 and CDR2: SEHNR, FQNEAQ (reference sequence). The CDR3 bases are TGTGCCAGCAGCTTAGAGGTCAGGGTCCACGAGCAGTACTTC. Translating gives CASSLEVRVHEQYF. Drawing the rest from reference TRBV7-9 and TRBJ2-7, the complete variable domain is DTGVSQNPRHKITKRGQNVTFRCDPISEHNRLYWYRQTLGQGPEFLTYFQNEAQLEKSRLLSDRFSAERPKGSFSTLEIQRTEQGDSAMYLCASSLEVRVHEQYFGPGTRLTVT.

CDR3 nucleotide sequence: TGTGCCAGCAGCCCGACAGGGTCCCTGCTACGAGAGCAGTACTTC. Its protein is CASSPTGSLLREQYF. V usage is TRBV28 and J usage is TRBJ2-7; the match to TRBD1 covers 7 bases. The germline CDR1 and CDR2 sequences are MDHEN and SYDVKM. V shed 6 bases and J 7 bases; nucleotides not matched to a gene: 15. CDR3 length: 15 amino acids.

The chain links TRBV7-2 to TRBJ2-7; D is possibly TRBD2 (5 bases). The CDR3 runs 11 residues. CDR1 is SGHTA, CDR2 FQGNSA, per germline. V shed 5 bases and J shed 7 bases, with 9 bases lying between them. The CDR3 region is CASSQAVEQYF. For the CDR3, the DNA is TGTGCCAGCAGCCAAGCGGTGGAGCAGTACTTC.

J is TRBJ1-5 and V is TRBV18; D is ambiguous. Trimming left V 0 bases short and J 2 bases short, with 11 bases between. Germline V CDR1 and CDR2: KGHSH, LQKENI. There are 16 residues in the CDR3. The DNA for the CDR3 is TGTGCCAGCTCACCACCGGGTCAGGTAGGCAATCAGCCCCAGCATTTT. Amino acids: CASSPPGQVGNQPQHF.

V gene TRBV30 combines with J gene TRBJ1-1, with a possible D match to TRBD1 (6 bases). The CDR3 consists of 14 residues. Germline CDR1 GTSNPN, CDR2 SVGIG (reference sequence). V was pared by 8 bases and J by 3 bases, with 19 bases between. CDR3 DNA: TGTGCCGTTGAGTATACAGGGCCTGACACTGAAGCTTTCTTT. Its translation is CAVEYTGPDTEAFF.

CDR3 loop: CASSQEEFRNYEQYF. For the CDR3, the DNA is TGTGCCAGCAGCCAAGAAGAATTCAGAAACTACGAGCAGTACTTC. The chain combines TRBV4-2 with TRBJ2-7; the D is unclear. Trimming took off 0 bases at V and 3 bases at J, with 12 bases between the two ends. The CDR3 length is 15 residues. The V gene's germline CDR1 is LGHNA and CDR2 YNFKEQ.

The chain uses TRBV7-2 and TRBJ1-1; 9 bases match TRBD1. The CDR3 spans 14 residues. Germline V gene sequence: CDR1 SGHTA, CDR2 FQGNSA. V lost 1 base and J lost 5; bases outside the gene matches: 2. The CDR3 here is CASSLVGQGTEAFF. DNA of the CDR3: TGTGCCAGCAGCTTAGTGGGACAGGGAACTGAAGCTTTCTTT.

The J gene is TRBJ1-1, the V gene TRBV4-2, with D perhaps TRBD1 (6 bases). The V end lost 6 bases, the J end lost 1 base, and 15 bases lay between the germline ends. The CDR3 runs to 15 residues. Germline CDR1 LGHNA, CDR2 YNFKEQ. The CDR3 region has the DNA TGTGCCAGCAGACGGGACACGTTTGGGAACACTGAAGCTTTCTTT. Amino acids: CASRRDTFGNTEAFF.

The CDR3 DNA reads TGTGCCAGCAGCGTAGGTGCGAGCTCCTACAATGAGCAGTTCTTC. Translated, it gives CASSVGASSYNEQFF. The chain joins TRBV9 to TRBJ2-1; D is unclear. V was cut by 0 bases and J by 0 bases, with 7 bases left in between. In germline, CDR1 is SGDLS, CDR2 YYNGEE. The CDR3 length is 15 residues.

J is TRBJ2-1 and V is TRBV29-1; maybe TRBD2 (5 bases). The germline V and J ends were trimmed by 7 bases and 6 bases, with 16 bases remaining between them. The length of the CDR3 is 13 residues. CDR1 and CDR2 from the germline V gene are SQVTM and ANQGSEA. CDR3 amino acids: CSAGVLRANEQFF. For the CDR3, the DNA is TGCAGCGCTGGGGTCCTGAGGGCCAATGAGCAGTTCTTC.